The T cell receptor (beta chain) described here comes from a study of radiation and T cells in renal cell carcinoma. Method: immunoSEQ multiplex PCR; TCRdb's copy keeps in-frame clones and lacks some. This table has around 95,000 clones, around 80% appearing once. Study-wide results and limits: No pretreatment tumor biopsies were available for baseline clonotypes. From baseline, blood top tumor clonotypes peaked at 2 weeks post-radiation.

This sample's time point: blood 4 weeks post-SBRT, at nephrectomy. Treatment defined: 15 Gy SBRT to primary tumor, nephrectomy 4 weeks later. Nephrectomy followed 15 Gy stereotactic body radiation by 4 weeks. Serial blood draws occurred at baseline and 2 and 4 weeks post-SBRT. On this clone itself: What it binds is unknown.

The CDR3 is 14 amino acids. With 6 bases clipped from V and 5 bases from J, the junction kept 7 bases outside the gene matches. The germline CDR1 and CDR2 sequences are LGHNT and FRNRAP. This rearrangement joins TRBV12-5 to TRBJ2-3; 8 bases fit TRBD2. This TCR was sampled from a man in his 60s with renal cell carcinoma. This specimen was blood, taken from a patient whose treatment included radiotherapy and nephrectomy. CDR3 amino acids: CASGSGGSGDTQYF. As DNA, the CDR3 is TGTGCTAGTGGGTCGGGGGGGAGTGGAGATACGCAGTATTTT.